Shown below are 3 T cell receptor beta chains from a single sample sequenced in a study of blood T cell repertoires in COVID-19 (TCRdb year 2020). Receptors were amplified or captured by the immunoSEQ multiplex PCR assay. As stored in TCRdb, this immuneACCESS dataset retains in-frame rearrangements with V and J assigned. A fraction of the clones does not appear; measured against another copy, unresolved V genes explain less than half of the discrepancy, and the remainder lacks a known reason. The sample table records about 160,000 clones; less than 85% of these occur just once. Together, the top ten hold roughly 18% of the sample. Material for sequencing was PBMCs or T cells enriched from blood (not recorded which). The source is a man aged 55 to 70 who had recovered from COVID-19.

V usage is TRBV5-1 and J usage is TRBJ2-6; possible D gene TRBD2, 5 bases. There are 17 residues in the CDR3. Germline V lookup: CDR1 SGHRS, CDR2 YFSETQ. Between the trimmed V and J ends, which lost 4 bases and 4 bases, there was a span of 18 bases. The CDR3 DNA reads as TGCGCCAGCAGCGCCGGCGTGGGAGCGCAGGGGGCCAACGTCCTGACTTTC. Its translation is CASSAGVGAQGANVLTF.

This chain links TRBV11-2 with TRBJ2-2; TRBD2 matches at 8 bases. The CDR3 runs 16 residues. Germline CDR1 is SGHAT and CDR2 is FQNNGV. Germline trimming cut 3 bases from V and 1 base from J; bases unmatched to any gene: 4. This CDR3 reads CASSFPAGGNTGELFF. In DNA form, the CDR3 reads TGTGCCAGCAGCTTTCCCGCGGGGGGGAACACCGGGGAGCTGTTTTTT.

This sequence joins TRBV7-2 and TRBJ2-3; 7 bases agree with TRBD2. The V gene's germline CDR1 is SGHTA and CDR2 FQGNSA. The CDR3 extends over 12 amino acids. V lost 5 bases to trimming and J lost 6 bases; unmatched junction nucleotides: 2. The CDR3 nucleotides are TGTGCCAGCAGCCCAGCGGGGGATACGCAGTATTTT. It encodes CASSPAGDTQYF.